The 5 T cell receptor beta chains presented below share a single source sample, sequenced in a study of naive and memory T cell subsets. Regarding the study as a whole: Naive repertoires, especially CD8, held a few larger clonotypes, possibly memory cells re-expressing CD45RA.

Both TRBC1 and TRBC2 were covered by a beta constant-region primer of two equimolar oligonucleotides. Four rounds of PCR amplified the ligated cDNA using nested alpha and beta constant-region primers plus SP2. MiXCR, applied by TCRdb to the UMI-ligation and nested PCR reads, yields one record per CDR3 protein. The table records around 140,000 distinct CDR3 sequences, 15% to 25% of them present only once. These receptors have no known antigen. The specimen was naive CD8+ T cells from blood. The receptors were gathered from a human donor in good health.

The V gene is TRBV28, the J gene TRBJ2-3, with a weak D call TRBD2 (6 bases). V was clipped by 5 bases and J by 10 bases, with 16 bases between them. The CDR3 covers 13 residues. Germline CDR1 MDHEN, CDR2 SYDVKM. The CDR3 coding sequence is TGTGCCAGCAGTCCGAGGGGAGGTACAGCGCAGTATTTT. It translates to CASSPRGGTAQYF.

This clonotype was recorded at least ten times. The V gene is TRBV27, the J gene TRBJ1-1; D is unresolved. CDR3 length equals 14 residues. V was cut by 1 base and J by 4 bases, with 10 bases left in between. Per germline, CDR1 MNHEY and CDR2 SMNVEV (reference sequence). The CDR3 DNA reads as TGTGCCAGCAGTTTATTCGGATCCTCCACTGAAGCTTTCTTT. Protein: CASSLFGSSTEAFF.

This clonotype appeared a few times. The V and J genes are TRBV4-1 and TRBJ2-3, with 7 bases aligning to TRBD2. The CDR3 runs 13 residues. Germline V gene sequence: CDR1 MGHRA, CDR2 YSYEKL. V shed 7 bases and J 2 bases; nucleotides not matched to a gene: 3. The CDR3 here is CASNGRTTDTQYF. The CDR3 region has the DNA TGCGCCAGCAACGGGAGGACCACAGATACGCAGTATTTT.

The rearrangement uses TRBV4-3 and TRBJ2-1; 8 bases line up with TRBD2. Germline lookup yields CDR1 LGHNA and CDR2 YSLEER. This CDR3 is 15 amino acids long. The J segment lost 10 bases and the V segment lost 0 bases, leaving 8 bases of the junction unmatched. The CDR3 region is CASSQEIAGLGEQFF. CDR3 in DNA: TGCGCCAGCAGCCAAGAGATAGCGGGGTTGGGGGAGCAGTTCTTC.

This clonotype occurred many times. The chain carries TRBV7-2 and TRBJ2-5; D is ambiguous. The V end was cut by 2 bases, the J end by 3 bases, with 7 bases between. The CDR3 has 13 amino acids. Germline CDR1 is SGHTA and CDR2 is FQGNSA. The CDR3 is CASSLNGKETQYF. The DNA of the CDR3 is TGTGCCAGCAGCTTAAACGGAAAAGAGACCCAGTACTTC. Together with reference TRBV7-2 and TRBJ2-5, the CDR3 gives the full variable domain: GAGVSQSPSNKVTEKGKDVELRCDPISGHTALYWYRQSLGQGLEFLIYFQGNSAPDKSGLPSDRFSAERTGGSVSTLTIQRTQQEDSAVYLCASSLNGKETQYFGPGTRLLVL.